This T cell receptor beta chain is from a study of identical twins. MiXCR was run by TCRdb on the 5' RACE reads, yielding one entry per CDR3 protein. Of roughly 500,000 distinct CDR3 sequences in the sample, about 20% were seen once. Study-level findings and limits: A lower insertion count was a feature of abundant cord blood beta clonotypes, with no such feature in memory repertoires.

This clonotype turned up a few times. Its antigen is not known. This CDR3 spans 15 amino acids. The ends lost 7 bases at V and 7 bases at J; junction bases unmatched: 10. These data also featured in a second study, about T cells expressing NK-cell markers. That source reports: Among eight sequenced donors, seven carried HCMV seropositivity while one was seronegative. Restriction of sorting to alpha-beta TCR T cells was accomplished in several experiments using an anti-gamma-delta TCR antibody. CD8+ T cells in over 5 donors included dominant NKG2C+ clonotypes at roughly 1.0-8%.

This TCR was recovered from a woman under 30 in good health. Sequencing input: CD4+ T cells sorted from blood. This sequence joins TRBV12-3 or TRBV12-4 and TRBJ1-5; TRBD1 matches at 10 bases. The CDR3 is CASTRGQGIGQPQHF. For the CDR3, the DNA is TGTGCCAGCACTCGGGGACAGGGGATAGGACAGCCCCAGCATTTT.